This section outlines one T cell receptor (beta chain) sequence together with its context. The antigen it recognizes is unknown. No much larger clone exists at a distance of one base, and base qualities are not known. V was cut back by 0 bases and J by 1 base, leaving a gap of 6 bases between them. The germline V gene encodes CDR1 LNHNV and CDR2 YYDKDF (reference sequence). From its cysteine to its phenylalanine, the CDR3 spans 15 amino acids. Only the CDR3 DNA stays, 45 bases, in frame from base 1. The data stem from a study of blood T cell repertoires in COVID-19 (dated by TCRdb to the early 2020s). Background for the entire study: Samples covering the acute and convalescent phases of COVID-19 were provided by collaborators in the United States, Italy and Spain. The material from the prospective study consisted of cDNA or gDNA derived from T cells, B-cell-depleted T cells, or PBMCs. The dataset comprised deeply sampled blood TCRbeta repertoires from subjects exposed to, actively infected with, or recovered from COVID-19. The repertoires were released in a freely available public database meant as a resource for research on the immune response to SARS-CoV-2. The samples were drawn from two sources: the first 160 participants of the ongoing ImmuneRACE study, and 1,000 to 1,500 subjects contributed by 6 global collaborators. A de-identified subject ID, COVID-19 status, age in years and sex were almost always included in the sample metadata. Where available, HLA class I and class II types were taken from metadata supplied by the sample provider and were not determined by assay-based typing. The paper's findings and limits, for the study overall: The quantity of clinical and demographic metadata differed by source and by participant and was supplied without curation.

TCRbeta CDR3 regions were amplified from genomic DNA by means of the immunoSEQ Assay, a bias-controlled multiplex PCR. The published analysis was carried out like this. Within the assay, amplification of reference gene primers was used to estimate how many nucleated cells each sample contained. Sequence reads were collapsed and filtered to measure the absolute abundance of every unique TCRbeta CDR3 rearrangement. For each sample, productive Simpson clonality was calculated by taking the square root of Simpson's diversity index across productive rearrangements. TCRdb took over this immuneACCESS table, retaining in-frame rearrangements with V and J assigned. Such tables are incomplete; in checked studies, under half of the missing clones stem from an unresolved V gene, and the remainder is unexplained. The V and J calls and clone size are taken from that table; D and trimming were inferred from the DNA. Recorded for this sample are more than 100,000 clones; approximately 90% of them occurred a single time. The ten largest clones take up 15% to 20% of the sample.

Each collaborating institution followed its own protocols to collect whole blood in K2EDTA tubes. For TCRbeta analysis, collaborator samples were shipped as frozen whole blood, as isolated PBMCs, or as DNA extracted from either sample type. This TCR came from a man aged 45 to 65 with active or convalescent COVID-19. The material sequenced was peripheral blood. This chain is built from TRBV15 and TRBJ2-2, and possibly TRBD2, on 5 matching bases. The nucleotide sequence reads as follows: TGTGCCACCAGCAGAGACCGGGGGAACACCGGGGAGCTGTTTTTT. This sequence encodes CATSRDRGNTGELFF.